The entry below gives a single T cell receptor beta chain sequence along with its context. Its specificity is unknown. The sampling schedule covered blood at baseline, cycle 4 day 1, and cycle 7 day 1. CDR1 is SNHLY and CDR2 is FYNNEI in the germline V gene. V was cut by 3 bases and J by 9 bases, with 9 bases left in between. This CDR3 is built from 13 residues. This table comes from immunoSEQ multiplex PCR, and its TCRdb copy is limited to in-frame clones, with some not included. The table lists some 39,000 clones, 80% to 90% of them singletons, with around a fifth in the top ten. The data belong to a study of OX40 agonist ivuxolimab in advanced cancers. Study outcomes and limitations: Antigen specificity remained undetermined for the expanded peripheral T cells.

This TCR was sampled from an adult with an advanced solid tumor such as melanoma, head and neck, liver or kidney cancer. This chain joins TRBV2 and TRBJ1-6, with D tentatively TRBD1 (5 bases). The material sequenced was CD4+ or CD8+ T cells sorted from blood, taken in a trial of the OX40 agonist ivuxolimab. The CDR3 here is CASSDRGTSPLHF. CDR3 nucleotides: TGTGCCAGCAGTGATAGGGGTACTTCACCCCTCCACTTT.